The entry that follows covers one T cell receptor beta chain sequence. Its antigen remains unidentified. No base quality values were provided; no much bigger clone lies one nucleotide off. Using the deep immunoSEQ assay, multiplex PCR amplified TCR CDR3 regions from genomic DNA. Extracted genomic DNA from each cell subset was spread evenly across all wells of several immunoSEQ 96-well plates, with each plate serving as a replicate. For sorted subsets, each replicate PCR was loaded with approximately 0.2 ug genomic DNA, equivalent to 30,000 or so T cell genomes. The purified libraries were quantified using a Qubit 3.0 fluorometer, sized with a Bioanalyzer 2100, and then quantified again using the KAPA Library Quantification kit. Every immunoSEQ 96-well plate was sequenced on a dedicated single-read 150-cycle Illumina NextSeq 550 flow cell. From the authors' description of their analysis: Because the immunoSEQ output held only junctional sequences and lacked quality scores, the filtering could not match the filtering applied to full-length reads. Sequences were annotated with PyIR, a Python wrapper for IgBLAST v1.9, using IMGT germline references to assign V/J genes and CDR3. Any read was removed if the V/J assignment was weak (E-value above 1e-6), the CDR3 was missing, or the read contained stop codons, out-of-frame junctions, or ambiguous translated residues. V3J clonotypes were defined as sequences sharing the same inferred V gene, J gene, and CDR3 amino acid sequence. The percentage overlap between two repertoires was calculated by dividing the number of shared unique clonotypes by the size of the smaller repertoire. Repertoire richness was assessed with RTK rarefaction, the Chao1 estimator, and Recon v2.1 estimates of unobserved clonotypes. Generation probabilities for all TCRbeta clonotypes obtained by the gDNA method from a handful of donors were computed using OLGA. TCRdb limited this immuneACCESS table to in-frame rearrangements with V and J called. A share of clones is missing; checked studies link under half to unresolved V genes, and the rest is unexplained. V, J and clone size derive from that table, while D and trimming were established from the DNA sequence. The sample yields approximately 2.5 million clones; just over 90% were counted once. Roughly 0.15% of the sample belongs to the ten largest clones.

Counted from cysteine to phenylalanine, this CDR3 has 15 amino acids. The DNA shown is the 45-base CDR3, in frame from base 1. For CDR1 and CDR2, the germline V gene lists SGHRS and YFSETQ. V is cut by 1 base and J by 6 bases, and the space between the germline ends is 13 bases. This sample stems from a study of shared clonotypes between healthy human individuals (dated by TCRdb to the early 2020s). Concerning the study at large: The cohort included a few men and a couple of women between 18 and 49 years of age. Libraries were prepared and TCR repertoires were sequenced by different laboratories using diverse techniques, in order to increase sequencing depth and limit assay-specific biases. Per donor, leukapheresis produced somewhere between about 0.8 and 9.5 billion PBMCs. To estimate repertoire size and how much clonotype sharing occurs between individuals, the study deeply sequenced the blood TCR repertoires of five healthy adults. Per donor, three plates each were used for CD4 naive and CD4 memory, two for CD8 naive, and one for CD8 memory. Findings and caveats that apply to the study as a whole: Rarefaction of sorted-subset datasets indicated incomplete sequencing despite the large sequencing depth. Pairwise subsampling led to the expectation that sequencing depth would affect the degree of clonotype sharing among donors. Naive subsets generally had larger estimated clonotype richness than memory subsets did. When several donors were compared, the shared fraction of clonotypes was about 5.5% for naive CD4, approximately 3.3% for naive CD8, 2.3% for memory CD4, and 0.35% to 0.4% for memory CD8. The genetic and exposure-history diversity represented was limited by the small number of donors. Sampling was restricted to blood, and TCR repertoires in tissues likely differ from the TCR repertoires found in blood. Clonotypes shared by all four sorted-subset donors showed higher generation probabilities than non-shared clonotypes.

Donors were healthy HIV-negative adults with no recently reported acute infections or vaccinations. Only Caucasian adults living in Nashville, Tennessee, USA were represented among the donors. CD4+ T cells were enriched by magnetic negative selection; naive cells were then positively selected on CD45RA, and the negative fraction formed the memory subset. Blood was collected by leukapheresis, and PBMCs were isolated by Ficoll-Histopaque density gradient centrifugation and then cryopreserved in liquid nitrogen vapor phase. Analytical flow cytometry was used to check the purity and quantity of every magnetically sorted T cell population. From each sorted fraction, genomic DNA was isolated and quantified by UV absorbance on a Nanodrop 2000c.

This clonotype originated in a man aged 18 to 35 in good health. What was sequenced was naive CD4+ T cells sorted from blood. This sample's cell subset or site label indicates: CD45RA+ positively selected. Recombination joined TRBV5-1 with TRBJ2-2; the D gene lacks a confident call. The CDR3 amino acid sequence is: CASSLSVAPAGELFF. In nucleotide form, the sequence is TGCGCCAGCAGCTTGTCTGTCGCCCCGGCCGGGGAGCTGTTTTTT.